The 19 T cell receptor beta chains below come from one sample, sequenced in a study of T cells after yellow fever vaccination. One entry per CDR3 protein, called by TCRdb with MiXCR from the 5' RACE reads. This sample carries 250,000 to 350,000 distinct CDR3 sequences, 3.5% to 4.5% of them seen once, and the ten largest clones take approximately 19%. The sample in question was PBMCs, obtained 15 days after the yellow fever booster vaccination. These receptors were collected from a young man who received the YFV17D yellow fever vaccine.

The chain combines TRBV4-2 with TRBJ2-5; D is possibly TRBD1 (5 bases). The CDR3 covers 15 residues. Trimming stripped 3 bases from V and 2 bases from J, with 13 bases between. The germline CDR1 and CDR2 sequences are LGHNA and YNFKEQ. In DNA, the CDR3 is TGTGCCAGCAGCCAGGACCCGGACAATCAAGAGACCCAGTACTTC. Amino acid sequence: CASSQDPDNQETQYF.

This chain connects TRBV6-1 to TRBJ1-1; no clear D gene. V gave up 11 bases and J gave up 3 bases, with 13 bases separating them. The CDR3 is 12 residues long. Germline CDR1 is MNHNS and CDR2 is SASEGT. The CDR3 coding sequence is TGTGCCGGTCAAGCTCGGGACACTGAAGCTTTCTTT. It yields the protein CAGQARDTEAFF.

Only a few counts were recorded for this clonotype. The chain uses TRBV4-2 and TRBJ1-2, with a possible D match to TRBD1 (5 bases). The CDR3 has 16 residues. The V gene's germline CDR1 is LGHNA and CDR2 YNFKEQ. With 1 base removed from V and 2 bases from J, the gap between germline ends came to 14 bases. CDR3 bases: TGTGCCAGCAGCCAAGGCACGCAGGGAGAGAACTATGGCTACACCTTC. Translating gives CASSQGTQGENYGYTF.

This chain uses TRBV6-5 with TRBJ2-7; 9 nucleotides match TRBD2. The V and J ends lost 6 bases and 0 bases, in that order; junction bases with no gene match: 9. The CDR3 is 16 amino acids. Germline V gives CDR1 MNHEY, CDR2 SVGAGI. CDR3 residues: CASRLRGGAYSYEQYF. CDR3 in DNA: TGTGCCAGCAGGCTGCGGGGGGGGGCCTACTCCTACGAGCAGTACTTC.

This clonotype was picked up many times. The J gene is TRBJ2-1, the V gene TRBV12-3 or TRBV12-4; D not resolved. Between the trimmed V and J ends, which lost 7 bases and 1 base, there was a span of 14 bases. CDR3 length equals 15 residues. The CDR3, as DNA: TGTGCCAGCAACCATAGGCGAGTATCCTACAATGAGCAGTTCTTC. It translates to CASNHRRVSYNEQFF.

This clonotype was observed at least ten times. The rearrangement uses TRBV20-1 and TRBJ1-4; 7 positions agree with TRBD1. J gave up 2 bases and V 2 bases, and 2 bases lay outside the gene matches. CDR1 and CDR2 (germline): DFQATT, SNEGSKA (reference sequence). The CDR3 runs to 14 residues. CDR3 nucleotide sequence: TGCAGTGCTAGATTACAGGGGACTAATGAAAAACTGTTTTTT. Protein: CSARLQGTNEKLFF.

A few counts support this clonotype. This chain links TRBV3-1 with TRBJ2-1, with D hard to call. V was cut by 1 base and J by 5 bases, with 12 bases left in between. Per the germline V gene, CDR1 is LGHDT and CDR2 is YNNKEL (reference sequence). The length of the CDR3 is 15 residues. CDR3 in amino acids: CASSQVNLNHNEQFF. The DNA for the CDR3 is TGTGCCAGCAGCCAAGTTAATCTTAATCACAATGAGCAGTTCTTC.

V usage is TRBV7-9 and J usage is TRBJ2-5, with unresolved D. Trimming took off 2 bases at V and 7 bases at J, with 11 bases between the two ends. In germline, CDR1 is SEHNR, CDR2 FQNEAQ (reference sequence). This CDR3 has 13 residues. CDR3 nucleotide sequence: TGTGCCAGCAGCTTACAGTCAGTGGGGACCCAGTACTTC. This encodes CASSLQSVGTQYF.

V usage is TRBV7-3 and J usage is TRBJ2-1; D is uncertain. The germline V gene encodes CDR1 SGHTA and CDR2 FQGTGA. CDR3 length equals 16 residues. V lost 5 bases, J lost 0 bases, and 14 bases lay in between. The CDR3 reads CASSPRATSSYNEQFF. Here the CDR3 DNA reads TGTGCCAGCAGCCCCCGGGCGACAAGCTCCTACAATGAGCAGTTCTTC.

For the CDR3, the DNA is TGTGCCAGCACCCAGAGCCGGAGCAGATATGAAAAACTGTTTTTT. Translated, it gives CASTQSRSRYEKLFF. This sequence joins TRBV6-5 and TRBJ1-4; D gene uncertain. The CDR3 has 15 residues. Germline lookup yields CDR1 MNHEY and CDR2 SVGAGI. Trimming shortened V by 7 bases and J by 6 bases, and 18 bases separated the two germline ends.

The sample holds many counts of this clonotype. V gene TRBV4-1 combines with J gene TRBJ1-5, with D perhaps matching TRBD1 (5 bases). Germline-derived CDR1 and CDR2 are MGHRA and YSYEKL. V lost 4 bases and J 3 bases, leaving 16 bases between the germline ends. The CDR3 totals 16 residues. CDR3 protein: CASSLALGRINQPQHF. The CDR3, as DNA: TGCGCCAGCAGCCTTGCCCTGGGACGGATCAATCAGCCCCAGCATTTT.

This clonotype was detected many times. The V and J genes are TRBV19 and TRBJ1-2; D not resolved. The germline gives CDR1 LNHDA, CDR2 SQIVND (reference sequence). Deletions cut 2 bases from V and 6 bases from J, with 10 bases between. The CDR3 is made up of 13 amino acids. The CDR3 DNA reads as TGTGCCAGTAGTATACCCGGGGAGGATGGCTACACCTTC. This encodes CASSIPGEDGYTF.

This clonotype was counted a few times. The V gene is TRBV10-1, the J gene TRBJ2-3, with TRBD2 identical over 8 bases. The CDR3 has 16 residues. The V and J ends lost 4 bases and 5 bases, in that order; junction bases with no gene match: 11. CDR1 is WNHNN, CDR2 SYGVQD, per germline (reference sequence). The DNA for the CDR3 is TGCGCCAGCAGTGGATCATCCGGGACTAGGATAGATACGCAGTATTTT. Translating it yields CASSGSSGTRIDTQYF.

The V gene is TRBV7-2, the J gene TRBJ2-1; D unclear. V was pared by 5 bases and J by 1 base, with 9 bases between. Looked up from germline, CDR1 is SGHTA and CDR2 is FQGNSA. This CDR3 spans 14 amino acids. The CDR3 spells CASSPDWSYNEQFF. CDR3 DNA: TGTGCCAGCAGCCCCGATTGGTCCTACAATGAGCAGTTCTTC. The complete variable domain, with remaining parts taken from reference TRBV7-2 and TRBJ2-1, reads GAGVSQSPSNKVTEKGKDVELRCDPISGHTALYWYRQSLGQGLEFLIYFQGNSAPDKSGLPSDRFSAERTGGSVSTLTIQRTQQEDSAVYLCASSPDWSYNEQFFGPGTRLTVL.

There are many counts of this clonotype. This chain links TRBV20-1 with TRBJ2-1; 11 bases fit TRBD2. This CDR3 comprises 12 residues. The V gene's germline CDR1 is DFQATT and CDR2 SNEGSKA (reference sequence). V lost 1 base to trimming and J lost 12 bases; unmatched junction nucleotides: 2. The CDR3 loop reads CSARGGTSGQFF. The CDR3 DNA is TGCAGTGCTAGAGGGGGGACTAGCGGGCAGTTCTTC.

This clonotype was detected a few times. This sequence joins TRBV11-2 and TRBJ2-5; the D is unclear. The CDR3 is made up of 13 amino acids. CDR1 SGHAT and CDR2 FQNNGV come from the germline V gene. V was clipped by 2 bases and J by 5 bases, with 9 bases between them. The CDR3 nucleotides are TGTGCCAGCAGCTTAAGGGTATACGAGACCCAGTACTTC. The encoded protein is CASSLRVYETQYF. The variable domain in full, with the rest retrieved from reference TRBV11-2 and TRBJ2-5, is EAGVAQSPRYKIIEKRQSVAFWCNPISGHATLYWYQQILGQGPKLLIQFQNNGVVDDSQLPKDRFSAERLKGVDSTLKIQPAKLEDSAVYLCASSLRVYETQYFGPGTRLLVL.

This clonotype was seen more than once but under ten times. V gene TRBV4-3 combines with J gene TRBJ2-3, with 7 bases fitting TRBD2. V lost 1 base and J lost 5; bases outside the gene matches: 9. Germline V gene lookup returns CDR1 LGHNA and CDR2 YSLEER. The CDR3 is 16 amino acids. For the CDR3, the DNA is TGCGCCAGCAGCCAAGGGGTAAGCGGGGCTGGAGATACGCAGTATTTT. The encoded protein is CASSQGVSGAGDTQYF.

This clonotype was detected only a few times. This chain joins TRBV5-4 and TRBJ1-1; D is unresolved. The CDR3 loop spans 15 amino acids. Germline CDR1 SGHNT, CDR2 YYREEE (reference sequence). V was trimmed by 6 bases and J by 4 bases, leaving 19 bases between them. CDR3 sequence reads: CASIPNGRLGTEAFF. DNA for the CDR3: TGTGCCAGCATACCCAATGGCCGTCTCGGCACTGAAGCTTTCTTT.

The table lists this clonotype with many counts. The chain links TRBV28 to TRBJ2-5; 8 positions agree with TRBD2. The CDR3 is 14 residues long. The germline gives CDR1 MDHEN, CDR2 SYDVKM. Losses at the gene ends were 7 bases for V and 7 bases for J; bases not matched to a gene: 11. The CDR3 reads CASTPRAGALTQYF. DNA of the CDR3: TGTGCCAGCACCCCGCGAGCGGGGGCGCTGACCCAGTACTTC. Full variable domain (missing parts from reference TRBV28 and TRBJ2-5): DVKVTQSSRYLVKRTGEKVFLECVQDMDHENMFWYRQDPGLGLRLIYFSYDVKMKEKGDIPEGYSVSREKKERFSLILESASTNQTSMYLCASTPRAGALTQYFGPGTRLLVL.